A selection of T cell receptor beta chains follows, all from one sample in a study of T cells in tuberculosis. Sequencing was performed with immunoSEQ multiplex PCR; in TCRdb, only in-frame clones are kept and a portion is missing. The table has tens of thousands of clones, about 85% seen once; the top ten hold approximately 5.1%. The starting material was PBMCs, obtained at tuberculosis diagnosis. The receptors derive from an adult with tuberculosis. CDR3s leave out the opening cysteine and the closing phenylalanine or tryptophan. Clone size is given for some rows only: seen once, a few or many times, or a class if the clone is expanded.

v_gene: TRBV6-1; abundance: -; CDR3aa: ASLGGRRYNEQF
v_gene: TRBV5-1; abundance: -; CDR3aa: ASSQLAGGGETQY
v_gene: TRBV11-2; abundance: -; CDR3aa: ASSLGTSGSYEQY
v_gene: TRBV20-1; abundance: -; CDR3aa: SAMGLYGYT
v_gene: TRBV5-1; abundance: -; CDR3aa: ASSFGGSGGETQY
v_gene: TRBV4-2; abundance: -; CDR3aa: ASSQLQGTGANVLT
v_gene: TRBV27; abundance: -; CDR3aa: ASSNSGGANQPQH
v_gene: TRBV4-3; abundance: -; CDR3aa: ASRPAIGDAYEQY
v_gene: TRBV11-2; abundance: -; CDR3aa: ASSFIGYEQY
v_gene: TRBV29-1; abundance: -; CDR3aa: SVNRGREETQY
v_gene: TRBV4-1; abundance: once; CDR3aa: ASSQPRDRVTGYT
v_gene: TRBV6-1; abundance: -; CDR3aa: ASSETGQGLEETQY
v_gene: TRBV6-6; abundance: few; CDR3aa: ASSPIIAGAGELF
v_gene: TRBV10-3; abundance: once; CDR3aa: AISDGRGPGELF
v_gene: TRBV13; abundance: -; CDR3aa: LSRLAGEQY
v_gene: TRBV11-2; abundance: -; CDR3aa: ASSLAIGINTGELF
v_gene: TRBV18; abundance: -; CDR3aa: ASSPQNTEAF
v_gene: TRBV6-6; abundance: -; CDR3aa: ASSYSGDRNEQF
v_gene: TRBV10-3; abundance: -; CDR3aa: AISPAVPSGANVLT
v_gene: TRBV7-2; abundance: -; CDR3aa: ASSERSSTPREQY
v_gene: TRBV15; abundance: -; CDR3aa: ATSNTSDYNEQF
v_gene: TRBV7-2; abundance: -; CDR3aa: ASSPGQGTGNTIY
v_gene: TRBV7-2; abundance: -; CDR3aa: ASSIRQGVQETQY
v_gene: TRBV28; abundance: -; CDR3aa: ASSRPTGRATEAF
v_gene: TRBV5-4; abundance: -; CDR3aa: ASSGAGNPYEQY
v_gene: TRBV30; abundance: -; CDR3aa: AWAGTRGTDTQY
v_gene: TRBV5-1; abundance: few; CDR3aa: ASSLYGRGKTDTQY
v_gene: TRBV30; abundance: -; CDR3aa: AWNWGQNTEAF
v_gene: TRBV10-3; abundance: -; CDR3aa: AITSGSALANYGYT